The 8 T cell receptor beta chains in this list originate from one sample, sequenced in a study of blood T cells in healthy people across ages (dated by TCRdb to between 2015 and 2017). The receptor library was made with 5' RACE. The sequencer listed for this sample is Illumina HiSeq 2500. A second PCR of roughly 7 to 11 cycles was performed with a sample-barcoded 5' primer and a J-beta primer mix. Through fastp at Q25 and MiXCR, TCRdb rebuilt clones from the public reads, retaining in-frame beta chains. Rows merge per CDR3 protein into single entries with the most common DNA and genes. In all, the sample holds more than 1,400,000 distinct CDR3 sequences, and approximately 42% of those were seen once. 7.9% of the sample is held by the ten biggest clonotypes. The sample was blood. These receptors all stem from a woman aged 18 to 35 in good health.

DNA of the CDR3: TGCGCCAGCAGCCAGCAACTAGCGGGAGGACAATACAATGAGCAGTTCTTC. This sequence encodes CASSQQLAGGQYNEQFF. This chain connects TRBV4-1 to TRBJ2-1; 12 bases are a match to TRBD2. CDR1 MGHRA and CDR2 YSYEKL come from the germline V gene. This CDR3 has 17 amino acids. V shed 3 bases and J 4 bases; nucleotides not matched to a gene: 7.

The V gene is TRBV20-1, the J gene TRBJ2-7; D might be TRBD1 (6 bases). The CDR3 spans 17 residues. CDR1 is DFQATT and CDR2 is SNEGSKA in the germline V gene (reference sequence). The V end lost 0 bases, the J end lost 3 bases, and 21 bases lay between the germline ends. CDR3 amino acids: CSARDWGSVQGRYEQYF. The CDR3 region has the DNA TGCAGTGCTAGAGATTGGGGGTCGGTACAGGGACGCTACGAGCAGTACTTC.

This clonotype has just a few counts. The genes are TRBV5-5 and TRBJ2-5; D perhaps matches TRBD1 (6 bases). The DNA matches TRBJ2-7 better at its end, which makes the J call doubtful. Germline V gives CDR1 SGHKS, CDR2 YYEKEE (reference sequence). The CDR3 has 14 amino acids. CDR3 region: CASSDTGNGYEQYF. CDR3 DNA sequence: TGTGCCAGCAGCGACACAGGGAATGGGTACGAGCAGTACTTC.

This clonotype was seen a handful of times. The V call is TRBV4-1, the J call TRBJ1-2; D gene uncertain. The length of the CDR3 is 15 residues. Trimming shortened V by 7 bases and J by 4 bases, and 19 bases separated the two germline ends. CDR1 and CDR2 from the germline V gene are MGHRA and YSYEKL. CDR3 DNA sequence: TGCGCCAGCAACCTTAAACATGGAACGGGCTATGGCTACACCTTC. Protein: CASNLKHGTGYGYTF.

This clonotype was found a few times. V gene TRBV10-3 combines with J gene TRBJ2-7; D might be TRBD2 (5 bases). With 8 bases removed from V and 3 bases from J, the gap between germline ends came to 14 bases. The CDR3 is made up of 13 amino acids. CDR1 is ENHRY, CDR2 SYGVKD, per germline. CDR3 DNA: TGTGCCATCGGGAGCGACGATCTCTACGAGCAGTACTTC. Its protein product is CAIGSDDLYEQYF.

This clonotype showed up just a few times. The chain links TRBV20-1 to TRBJ2-7, with D possibly matching TRBD2 (6 bases). CDR3 size: 13 residues. V was cut by 5 bases and J by 1 base, with 12 bases left in between. Germline V gene lookup returns CDR1 DFQATT and CDR2 SNEGSKA (reference sequence). CDR3 coding DNA: TGCAGTGCTCGGAGGGCAGAATCCTACGAGCAGTACTTC. It is translated as CSARRAESYEQYF.

This chain uses TRBV4-2 with TRBJ2-7; D is possibly TRBD1 (5 bases). V lost 0 bases and J lost 7, with 13 bases in between. Germline CDR1 and CDR2: LGHNA and YNFKEQ. This CDR3 contains 14 residues. The chain's CDR3 is CASSQEGRSGEQYF. The CDR3, as DNA: TGTGCCAGCAGCCAAGAGGGCCGGTCAGGGGAGCAGTACTTC.

This chain joins TRBV29-1 and TRBJ1-5; maybe TRBD1 (6 bases). Trimming stripped 6 bases from V and 7 bases from J, with 16 bases between. The germline gives CDR1 SQVTM, CDR2 ANQGSEA. This CDR3 has 13 residues. The CDR3 region is CSVGTNSRQPQHF. CDR3 sequence (DNA): TGCAGCGTGGGGACAAATAGCAGGCAGCCCCAGCATTTT.